This TCR beta chain was obtained from a study of cytomegalovirus exposure and HLA in healthy donors. CDR1 is MNHNS and CDR2 is SASEGT in the germline V gene. The trim removed 2 bases at V and 3 bases at J, leaving 12 bases unmatched. This CDR3 region has 17 residues. In regard to this clone: What it recognizes is unknown.

With 60 Vbeta and 13 Jbeta primers, the PCR was carried out. Sequencing was performed with immunoSEQ multiplex PCR; in TCRdb, only in-frame clones are kept and a portion is missing. The sample carries 100,000 to 150,000 clones, around 73% recorded once. The study, taken as a whole, reports: Most sequenced TCRs were rare (though some public TCRs occurred in many donors).

The origin of this receptor is a man between 60 and 75 years old in good health and CMV-seropositive. What was sequenced was PBMCs. The rearrangement joins TRBV6-1 to TRBJ1-2; 7 nucleotides agree with TRBD1. The CDR3 spells CASSEPGQLHRDYGYTF. The CDR3, as DNA: TGTGCCAGCAGTGAACCGGGACAGCTCCACCGAGACTATGGCTACACCTTC.